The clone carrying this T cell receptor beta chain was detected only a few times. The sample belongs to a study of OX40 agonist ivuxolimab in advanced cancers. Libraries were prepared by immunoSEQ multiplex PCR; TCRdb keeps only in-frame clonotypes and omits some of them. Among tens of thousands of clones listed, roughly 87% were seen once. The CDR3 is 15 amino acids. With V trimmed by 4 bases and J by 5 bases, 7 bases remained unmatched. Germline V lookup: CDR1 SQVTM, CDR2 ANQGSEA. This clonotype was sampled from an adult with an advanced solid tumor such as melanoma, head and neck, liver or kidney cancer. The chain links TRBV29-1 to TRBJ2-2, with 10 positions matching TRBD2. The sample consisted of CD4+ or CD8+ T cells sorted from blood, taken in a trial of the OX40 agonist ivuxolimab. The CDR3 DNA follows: TGCAGCGTTGTGTCCAGCGGGAGGGGAACCGGGGAGCTGTTTTTT. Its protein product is CSVVSSGRGTGELFF.